These 28 T cell receptor beta chains originate from one sample sequenced in a study of blood T cell repertoires in COVID-19. TCRdb keeps only in-frame clones here, not all; method: immunoSEQ multiplex PCR. The sample holds about 250,000 clones, 70% to 85% seen once. The sample consisted of peripheral blood. The receptors were sampled from a man older than 75 with acute or convalescent COVID-19.

In its sample, this clone was seen a few times. This chain joins TRBV11-2 and TRBJ1-6; 8 bases match TRBD1. The trim removed 5 bases at V and 5 bases at J, leaving 5 bases unmatched. CDR1 SGHAT and CDR2 FQNNGV come from the germline V gene. CDR3 length equals 15 residues. The CDR3 region is CASSAGQGHNSPLHF. The CDR3 nucleotides are TGTGCCAGCAGCGCCGGACAGGGACATAATTCACCCCTCCACTTT.

The chain uses TRBV10-3 and TRBJ2-1; TRBD1 matches at 7 bases. Germline V gene lookup returns CDR1 ENHRY and CDR2 SYGVKD. This CDR3 comprises 14 residues. Germline trimming cut 10 bases from V and 4 bases from J; bases unmatched to any gene: 10. The CDR3 coding sequence is TGTGCCACGTACCCGGGACAGACTTACAATGAGCAGTTCTTC. Translation gives CATYPGQTYNEQFF.

The chain uses TRBV5-1 and TRBJ2-7, with a tentative D call TRBD2 (6 bases). This CDR3 has 13 residues. From germline, CDR1 is SGHRS and CDR2 YFSETQ. V lost 4 bases to trimming and J lost 3 bases, with 11 bases between them. CDR3 region: CASSVAGNYEQYF. CDR3 coding DNA: TGCGCCAGCAGCGTGGCGGGAAACTACGAGCAGTACTTC.

The chain combines TRBV5-4 with TRBJ1-2; no definite D call. Germline CDR1 reads SGHNT; CDR2 reads YYREEE (reference sequence). The ends were cut back, 4 bases at V and 6 bases at J, with 13 bases in the middle. This CDR3 contains 13 residues. CDR3 coding DNA: TGTGCCAGCAGCCTGCTCGACCTAGATGGCTACACCTTC. It encodes CASSLLDLDGYTF.

A single count supports this clone. The CDR3 region has the DNA TGTGCCAGCAGTTACCCTGATCCGGGGAAGTACTTC. As protein: CASSYPDPGKYF. This sequence joins TRBV6-2 or TRBV6-3 and TRBJ2-7; maybe TRBD2 (5 bases). The CDR3 is made up of 12 amino acids. From germline, CDR1 is MNHEY and CDR2 SVGEGT. V shed 2 bases and J shed 11 bases, with 13 bases lying between them.

V and J are TRBV29-1 and TRBJ2-1; TRBD2 matches 8 bases. Germline loops: CDR1 SQVTM, CDR2 ANQGSEA. CDR3 length equals 14 residues. Trimming removed 6 bases from V and 1 base from J; junction bases left unmatched: 5. The CDR3 sequence: CSVGREGSYNEQFF. For the CDR3, the DNA is TGCAGCGTCGGACGGGAGGGGTCCTACAATGAGCAGTTCTTC.

The chain is built from TRBV6-1 and TRBJ2-4; 7 bases match TRBD1. The CDR3 spans 15 residues. The germline gives CDR1 MNHNS, CDR2 SASEGT. Trimming removed 3 bases from V and 0 bases from J; junction bases left unmatched: 2. CDR3 coding DNA: TGTGCCAGCAGTGACACAGGGGTAGCCAAAAACATTCAGTACTTC. Encoded protein: CASSDTGVAKNIQYF.

The CDR3 nucleotides are TGTGCCGCCGAGGCAGGGGTCTATGGCTACACCTTC. As protein: CAAEAGVYGYTF. The V and J genes are TRBV6-6 and TRBJ1-2; TRBD1 is a possible D gene (6 bases). Germline V gene lookup returns CDR1 MNHNY and CDR2 SVGAGI (reference sequence). This CDR3 has 12 residues. The V end lost 11 bases, the J end lost 4 bases, and 14 bases lay between the germline ends.

The CDR3 spells CATKSGTLNTEAFF. The CDR3 bases are TGTGCCACCAAATCCGGGACATTGAACACTGAAGCTTTCTTT. The chain joins TRBV6-5 to TRBJ1-1; weak D call: TRBD1 (6 bases). The CDR3 covers 14 residues. Germline CDR1 and CDR2: MNHEY and SVGAGI. V lost 10 bases and J 0 bases, leaving 15 bases between the germline ends.

The table lists this clone with a count of one. One end of the junction does not line up with germline, which may come from a read error. The rearrangement uses TRBV7-2 and TRBJ2-5, with TRBD1 matching over 7 bases. CDR1 and CDR2 (germline): SGHTA, FQGNSA. The CDR3 runs 13 residues. CDR3 protein: CASGRGGQATQYF. The DNA for the CDR3 is TGTGCCAGCGGGAGAGGGGGCCAAGCGACCCAGTACTTC.

The CDR3 DNA sequence: TGTGCCAGCAGACTTATCGGGACTCACACTGAAGCTTTCTTT. This sequence encodes CASRLIGTHTEAFF. The chain recombines TRBV6-1 with TRBJ1-1; D is possibly TRBD1 (5 bases). The V end was cut by 6 bases, the J end by 3 bases, with 14 bases between. Germline values: CDR1 MNHNS, CDR2 SASEGT. The CDR3 is 14 amino acids.

The chain joins TRBV5-5 to TRBJ1-2; unclear D gene. CDR1 and CDR2 (germline): SGHKS, YYEKEE (reference sequence). Trimming pared 0 bases from V and 2 bases from J, leaving 11 bases between. The CDR3 runs 15 residues. The CDR3 protein is CASSLGPSGNYGYTF. The CDR3, as DNA: TGTGCCAGCAGCTTGGGCCCTTCGGGGAACTATGGCTACACCTTC.

The genes are TRBV4-1 and TRBJ2-2; no definite D call. Germline CDR1 reads MGHRA; CDR2 reads YSYEKL. This CDR3 spans 16 amino acids. V was trimmed by 4 bases and J by 4 bases, leaving 16 bases between them. This chain's CDR3 is CASSPARLTITGELFF. CDR3 coding DNA: TGCGCCAGCAGCCCCGCCAGACTCACAATCACCGGGGAGCTGTTTTTT.

The sample holds a few counts of this clone. The J gene is TRBJ2-3, the V gene TRBV5-1, with D possibly TRBD1 on 5 matching bases. This CDR3 region has 15 residues. From germline, CDR1 is SGHRS and CDR2 YFSETQ. V lost 0 bases, J lost 0 bases, and 8 bases lay in between. The CDR3: CASSLARVSTDTQYF. The CDR3 nucleotides read TGCGCCAGCAGCTTGGCCAGGGTCAGCACAGATACGCAGTATTTT.

The CDR3 bases are TGCGCCAGCAGCCTAACCGAGGTTAGCTATGGCTACACCTTC. This encodes CASSLTEVSYGYTF. J is TRBJ1-2 and V is TRBV5-1; no firm D call. V was pared by 4 bases and J by 4 bases, with 14 bases between. The CDR3 totals 14 residues. Germline V gene sequence: CDR1 SGHRS, CDR2 YFSETQ.

The chain is built from TRBV27 and TRBJ2-7; D is possibly TRBD2 (6 bases). There are 14 residues in the CDR3. Germline V lookup: CDR1 MNHEY, CDR2 SMNVEV (reference sequence). Deletions cut 5 bases from V and 4 bases from J, with 15 bases between. The CDR3 DNA is TGTGCCAGCAGTCCCTACGGGAGAACTTACGAGCAGTACTTC. This encodes CASSPYGRTYEQYF.

This chain joins TRBV11-3 and TRBJ2-7; D remains ambiguous. From germline, CDR1 is SGHNT and CDR2 YENEEA. Trimming left V 3 bases short and J 0 bases short, with 12 bases between. The CDR3 is 15 amino acids. The CDR3 DNA reads as TGTGCCAGCAGCTTTAGTTCGGCGGCCTCCTACGAGCAGTACTTC. It codes for CASSFSSAASYEQYF.

The chain has TRBV28 and TRBJ2-7; D is undetermined. CDR1 and CDR2 (germline): MDHEN, SYDVKM. V lost 10 bases, J lost 2 bases, and 21 bases lay in between. The CDR3 extends over 15 amino acids. The CDR3 coding sequence is TGTGCCACACTCCAAAGACAAAAAACTCCCTACGAGCAGTACTTC. Translated, it gives CATLQRQKTPYEQYF.

The chain uses TRBV19 and TRBJ1-2; possible D gene TRBD1, 6 bases. Germline V CDR1 and CDR2: LNHDA, SQIVND (reference sequence). V was trimmed by 5 bases and J by 5 bases, leaving 18 bases between them. The CDR3 covers 15 residues. The CDR3 sequence: CASSLTTGRKYGYTF. The CDR3, as DNA: TGTGCCAGTAGTCTAACGACAGGCCGAAAGTATGGCTACACCTTC.

The gene calls are TRBV6-5 and TRBJ1-4; 7 positions match TRBD1. Germline lookup yields CDR1 MNHEY and CDR2 SVGAGI. V shed 6 bases, J shed 6 bases, and the junction held 7 bases outside the gene matches. CDR3 length: 14 residues. The CDR3 DNA reads TGTGCCAGCAGACGCGGGACAGAATATGAAAAACTGTTTTTT. Protein sequence: CASRRGTEYEKLFF.

V gene TRBV28 combines with J gene TRBJ1-4; TRBD1 matches 9 bases. Germline V gene lookup returns CDR1 MDHEN and CDR2 SYDVKM. J lost 8 bases, V lost 2 bases, and 18 bases had no gene match. This CDR3 contains 19 residues. The CDR3 region has the DNA TGTGCCAGCAGTTTAAGACCGGGACAGGGTTACTTTTTGGGAGAAAAACTGTTTTTT. Its protein product is CASSLRPGQGYFLGEKLFF.

This clone was seen a single time. The chain uses TRBV7-6 and TRBJ1-3; D is ambiguous. Germline V gene data show CDR1 as SGHVS and CDR2 as FNYEAQ. This CDR3 region has 18 residues. Trimming cost V 1 base and J 0 bases, with 16 bases left between them. The CDR3 here is CASSLERSQRFSGNTIYF. In nucleotides, the CDR3 is TGTGCCAGCAGCTTAGAACGGAGTCAGCGGTTCTCTGGAAACACCATATATTTT.

The V gene is TRBV18, the J gene TRBJ1-1; D is possibly TRBD1 (6 bases). The V end lost 0 bases, the J end lost 3 bases, and 14 bases lay between the germline ends. The CDR3 is made up of 16 amino acids. Germline lookup yields CDR1 KGHSH and CDR2 LQKENI. The CDR3 nucleotides are TGTGCCAGCTCACCACCCGGGCAGGGGAGCTACACTGAAGCTTTCTTT. This gives the protein CASSPPGQGSYTEAFF.

This clone was counted ten times or more. The CDR3 is CASSSSTGGIHEQYF. The CDR3 DNA is TGCGCCAGCAGCTCCTCGACAGGGGGGATTCACGAGCAGTACTTC. The chain uses TRBV4-1 and TRBJ2-7; 9 bases agree with TRBD1. Germline trimming cut 5 bases from V and 5 bases from J; bases unmatched to any gene: 10. Germline V gives CDR1 MGHRA, CDR2 YSYEKL. The CDR3 contains 15 residues.

The chain uses TRBV4-2 and TRBJ1-2; D gene uncertain. This CDR3 is 14 amino acids long. V lost 1 base, J lost 4 bases, and 10 bases lay in between. CDR1 is LGHNA, CDR2 YNFKEQ, per germline. The CDR3 loop reads CASSQVGQVYGYTF. The CDR3 DNA follows: TGTGCCAGCAGCCAAGTTGGGCAGGTCTATGGCTACACCTTC.

The CDR3: CASSPNGGNVYEQYF. Written as DNA, the CDR3 is TGTGCCAGCAGTCCGAACGGGGGTAATGTCTACGAGCAGTACTTC. The J gene is TRBJ2-7, the V gene TRBV28, with D possibly TRBD2 on 6 matching bases. Germline CDR1 is MDHEN and CDR2 is SYDVKM. This CDR3 has 15 amino acids. Trimming took off 5 bases at V and 3 bases at J, with 17 bases between the two ends.

The chain joins TRBV28 to TRBJ1-2; D gene unclear. CDR3 size: 12 residues. V was cut by 5 bases and J by 4 bases, with 8 bases left in between. The germline V gene encodes CDR1 MDHEN and CDR2 SYDVKM. CDR3 sequence (DNA): TGTGCCAGCAGTCCGAGTGGCTATGGCTACACCTTC. This sequence encodes CASSPSGYGYTF.

The chain links TRBV7-8 to TRBJ2-7, with TRBD1 matching over 9 bases. The CDR3 sequence is 14 residues long. The J segment lost 6 bases and the V segment lost 5 bases, leaving 8 bases of the junction unmatched. The V gene's germline CDR1 is SGHVS and CDR2 FQNEAQ. The CDR3 region has the DNA TGTGCCAGCAGCAACCGGGACAGGGTAGGCGAGCAGTACTTC. Translation gives CASSNRDRVGEQYF.